One and the same sample provided the 27 T cell receptor beta chains below, sequenced in a study of blood T cell repertoires in COVID-19. The method was immunoSEQ multiplex PCR; TCRdb's version includes in-frame clones alone and lacks a portion of them. Seen here are tens of thousands of clones, 65% to 85% observed once, and the top ten hold approximately 17%. The material sequenced was peripheral blood. The receptors stem from a woman aged 55 to 70 with acute or convalescent COVID-19.

DNA of the CDR3: TGTGCCAGCAGCTTACTACAGGGGGACCCCTACGAGCAGTACTTC. Translation: CASSLLQGDPYEQYF. This chain uses TRBV7-8 with TRBJ2-7; TRBD1 agrees at 8 bases. Unmatched junction bases numbered 5, after V lost 2 bases and J lost 2 bases. The germline V gene has CDR1 SGHVS and CDR2 FQNEAQ. The CDR3 spans 15 residues. The complete variable domain, with remaining parts taken from reference TRBV7-8 and TRBJ2-7, reads GAGVSQSPRYKVAKRGQDVALRCDPISGHVSLFWYQQALGQGPEFLTYFQNEAQLDKSGLPSDRFFAERPEGSVSTLKIQRTQQEDSAVYLCASSLLQGDPYEQYFGPGTRLTVT.

This clone has more than one count but fewer than ten. A junction boundary mismatches the germline segment, possibly from a read error. V usage is TRBV25-1 and J usage is TRBJ1-5; D gene unclear. Looked up from germline, CDR1 is MGHDK and CDR2 is SYGVNS. The CDR3 is 11 amino acids. CDR3 nucleotides: TGTGCCAGCAGTGAATATCAACCCCAGCATTTT. Translation: CASSEYQPQHF. The variable domain in full, with the rest retrieved from reference TRBV25-1 and TRBJ1-5, is EADIYQTPRYLVIGTGKKITLECSQTMGHDKMYWYQQDPGMELHLIHYSYGVNSTEKGDLSSESTVSRIRTEHFPLTLESARPSHTSQYLCASSEYQPQHFGDGTRLSIL.

This chain connects TRBV5-5 to TRBJ1-1, with TRBD1 identical over 10 bases. CDR1 is SGHKS and CDR2 is YYEKEE in the germline V gene (reference sequence). V shed 5 bases, J shed 6 bases, and the junction held 10 bases outside the gene matches. This CDR3 spans 15 amino acids. CDR3 nucleotides: TGTGCCAGCAGAAGACAGGGGGCTAGGGACGCTGAAGCTTTCTTT. Translating it yields CASRRQGARDAEAFF.

The V gene is TRBV7-2, the J gene TRBJ2-5; 9 nucleotides match TRBD2. From germline, CDR1 is SGHTA and CDR2 FQGNSA. Germline trimming cut 3 bases from V and 5 bases from J; bases unmatched to any gene: 7. The CDR3 has 15 residues. The CDR3 protein is CASSLKASGVETQYF. The DNA for the CDR3 is TGTGCCAGCAGCTTGAAGGCTAGCGGGGTGGAGACCCAGTACTTC.

This sequence joins TRBV4-1 and TRBJ1-2, with 10 bases that match TRBD1. There are 15 residues in the CDR3. V gave up 1 base and J gave up 4 bases; unmatched junction bases: 3. Germline CDR1 is MGHRA and CDR2 is YSYEKL. The CDR3 DNA is TGCGCCAGCAGCCAAGCCGGGACAGGGGTCTATGGCTACACCTTC. This sequence encodes CASSQAGTGVYGYTF.

This rearrangement joins TRBV5-4 to TRBJ1-2; D is unresolved. Germline V lookup: CDR1 SGHNT, CDR2 YYREEE (reference sequence). V was shortened by 4 bases and J by 4 bases, with 5 bases between the two germline ends. The CDR3 runs to 11 residues. CDR3 in amino acids: CASSTGYGYTF. In DNA, the CDR3 is TGTGCCAGCAGCACCGGCTATGGCTACACCTTC.

The V gene is TRBV5-1, the J gene TRBJ1-6; TRBD1 matches 9 bases. Per germline, CDR1 SGHRS and CDR2 YFSETQ. V lost 5 bases to trimming and J lost 10 bases; unmatched junction nucleotides: 13. This CDR3 region has 16 residues. CDR3 in amino acids: CASSPGQGVGGSPLHF. In DNA form, the CDR3 reads TGCGCCAGCAGTCCGGGACAGGGAGTCGGGGGCTCACCCCTCCACTTT.

This clone turned up a few times. The rearrangement links TRBV27 to TRBJ1-2; 7 bases are shared with TRBD1. Per germline, CDR1 MNHEY and CDR2 SMNVEV (reference sequence). V dropped 2 bases and J dropped 5; count of bases not matched to a gene: 5. The CDR3 consists of 14 residues. The chain's CDR3 is CASSLGGQPYGYTF. The CDR3 bases are TGTGCCAGCAGTTTAGGGGGACAGCCATATGGCTACACCTTC.

This clone appeared once. The chain recombines TRBV10-3 with TRBJ2-7; the D is unclear. CDR1 is ENHRY, CDR2 SYGVKD, per germline. The CDR3 has 13 residues. Trimming left V 2 bases short and J 2 bases short, with 7 bases between. CDR3 loop: CAISETVAYEQYF. In DNA form, the CDR3 reads TGTGCCATCAGTGAGACGGTAGCCTACGAGCAGTACTTC.

The V call is TRBV28, the J call TRBJ2-3, with 11 positions matching TRBD2. Unmatched junction bases numbered 2, after V lost 4 bases and J lost 2 bases. The CDR3 covers 15 residues. Germline CDR1 reads MDHEN; CDR2 reads SYDVKM. The DNA for the CDR3 is TGTGCCAGCAGTTCTAGCGGGAGGCCCACAGATACGCAGTATTTT. Protein: CASSSSGRPTDTQYF.

The chain joins TRBV30 to TRBJ1-6; 7 positions agree with TRBD1. CDR1 and CDR2 (germline): GTSNPN, SVGIG (reference sequence). The CDR3 is 13 residues long. Losses at the gene ends were 4 bases for V and 10 bases for J; bases not matched to a gene: 7. The CDR3 here is CAWTPTGRSPLHF. CDR3 bases: TGTGCCTGGACCCCGACAGGGCGGTCACCCCTCCACTTT.

V is TRBV10-3 and J is TRBJ1-5, with 8 bases aligning to TRBD1. Germline CDR1 and CDR2: ENHRY and SYGVKD. Germline trimming cut 0 bases from V and 5 bases from J; bases unmatched to any gene: 3. The CDR3 is 15 amino acids. The CDR3 nucleotides are TGTGCCATCAGTGAGTCCCCGACAGGGGATCAGCCCCAGCATTTT. As protein: CAISESPTGDQPQHF.

The V gene is TRBV19, the J gene TRBJ1-1, with 7 nucleotides matching TRBD1. The CDR3 is made up of 13 amino acids. Germline V CDR1 and CDR2: LNHDA, SQIVND (reference sequence). Trimming cost V 8 bases and J 1 base; bases outside gene matches: 4. The CDR3 coding sequence is TGTGCCAGTTCGGGACAGCAGAACACTGAAGCTTTCTTT. It translates to CASSGQQNTEAFF.

The V and J genes are TRBV6-4 and TRBJ1-1; D perhaps matches TRBD1 (6 bases). Trimming stripped 5 bases from V and 0 bases from J, with 13 bases between. The germline V gene encodes CDR1 MRHNA and CDR2 SNTAGT. There are 15 residues in the CDR3. The CDR3 DNA reads TGTGCCAGCAGTCAAACGGACAGACTGAACACTGAAGCTTTCTTT. This sequence encodes CASSQTDRLNTEAFF.

The sample holds one count of this clone. V and J are TRBV5-1 and TRBJ1-5; D is ambiguous. Germline values: CDR1 SGHRS, CDR2 YFSETQ. Trimming took 0 bases from V and 4 from J, leaving 11 bases between them. This CDR3 contains 15 residues. CDR3 nucleotide sequence: TGCGCCAGCAGCTTGGGACGGGAGGAGAATCAGCCCCAGCATTTT. As protein: CASSLGREENQPQHF. Filled out from reference TRBV5-1 and TRBJ1-5, the complete variable domain reads KAGVTQTPRYLIKTRGQQVTLSCSPISGHRSVSWYQQTPGQGLQFLFEYFSETQRNKGNFPGRFSGRQFSNSRSEMNVSTLELGDSALYLCASSLGREENQPQHFGDGTRLSIL.

The J gene is TRBJ2-6, the V gene TRBV7-2, with D perhaps matching TRBD1 (6 bases). Trimming pared 5 bases from V and 0 bases from J, leaving 17 bases between. The germline V gene has CDR1 SGHTA and CDR2 FQGNSA. This CDR3 spans 18 amino acids. CDR3 in amino acids: CASSSGTTASSGANVLTF. In nucleotides, the CDR3 is TGTGCCAGCAGCAGTGGGACAACAGCCAGCTCTGGGGCCAACGTCCTGACTTTC.

The chain recombines TRBV12-2 with TRBJ1-5. TRBV12-2 has pseudogene status. The CDR3 covers 15 residues. CDR3 region: CASRLRYGVNQPQHF. DNA for the CDR3: TGTGCAAGTCGCCTTAGGTACGGGGTGAATCAGCCCCAGCATTTT.

The V gene is TRBV9, the J gene TRBJ2-3; the match to TRBD2 covers 7 bases. The V and J ends lost 0 bases and 2 bases, in that order; junction bases with no gene match: 6. The CDR3 length is 16 residues. Germline CDR1 is SGDLS and CDR2 is YYNGEE. The CDR3 region has the DNA TGTGCCAGCAGCGTAGGGGGAGGGGTGGACACAGATACGCAGTATTTT. Its protein is CASSVGGGVDTDTQYF.

The chain links TRBV30 to TRBJ1-5; D ambiguous. Trimming took 0 bases from V and 6 from J, leaving 24 bases between them. The CDR3 has 18 residues. Per the germline V gene, CDR1 is GTSNPN and CDR2 is SVGIG (reference sequence). In DNA form, the CDR3 reads TGTGCCTGGAGTGTACCTTCAACGTTTAGTGTCCGTGGTCAGCCCCAGCATTTT. Amino acids: CAWSVPSTFSVRGQPQHF.

The rearrangement joins TRBV2 to TRBJ1-2; D is unclear. V was clipped by 6 bases and J by 2 bases, with 10 bases between them. Per the germline V gene, CDR1 is SNHLY and CDR2 is FYNNEI. The CDR3 extends over 13 amino acids. This CDR3 is CASSTAENYGYTF. Written as DNA, the CDR3 is TGTGCCAGCAGCACAGCGGAGAACTATGGCTACACCTTC.

This clone was seen just once. The gene calls are TRBV5-1 and TRBJ2-1; tentative D call: TRBD2 (6 bases). CDR1 and CDR2 (germline): SGHRS, YFSETQ. Deletions cut 0 bases from V and 3 bases from J, with 16 bases between. This CDR3 is built from 17 residues. DNA of the CDR3: TGCGCCAGCAGCTTGGTGATTAGCGGTCTAGTCTACAATGAGCAGTTCTTC. It specifies CASSLVISGLVYNEQFF.

The chain is built from TRBV29-1 and TRBJ1-2; 7 bases agree with TRBD1. The CDR3 consists of 11 residues. The V segment lost 6 bases and the J segment 8 bases; nucleotides outside the gene matches: 6. Germline-derived CDR1 and CDR2 are SQVTM and ANQGSEA. The CDR3 coding sequence is TGCAGCGTGGGACAGAAGGAAGGCTACACCTTC. This translates into CSVGQKEGYTF. Full variable domain (remainder filled in from reference TRBV29-1 and TRBJ1-2): SAVISQKPSRDICQRGTSLTIQCQVDSQVTMMFWYRQQPGQSLTLIATANQGSEATYESGFVIDKFPISRPNLTFSTLTVSNMSPEDSSIYLCSVGQKEGYTFGSGTRLTVV.

This clone showed up just a few times. The gene calls are TRBV6-2 or TRBV6-3 and TRBJ2-1; D uncertain. The CDR3 runs 14 residues. Germline V CDR1 and CDR2: MNHEY, SVGEGT. Trimming took off 0 bases at V and 13 bases at J, with 16 bases between the two ends. CDR3 residues: CASSYSKIQMAQFF. CDR3 sequence (DNA): TGTGCCAGCAGTTACTCGAAAATACAGATGGCCCAGTTCTTC.

The chain links TRBV24-1 to TRBJ1-4, with D possibly matching TRBD1 (5 bases). The CDR3 length is 14 residues. V lost 7 bases, J lost 1 base, and 9 bases lay in between. Germline lookup yields CDR1 KGHDR and CDR2 SFDVKD. This CDR3 reads CATSQGGTNEKLFF. The CDR3 coding sequence is TGTGCCACCAGCCAGGGTGGAACTAATGAAAAACTGTTTTTT.

V and J are TRBV5-1 and TRBJ1-1, with 8 bases identical to TRBD1. With V trimmed by 4 bases and J by 8 bases, 7 bases remained unmatched. Per germline, CDR1 SGHRS and CDR2 YFSETQ. The CDR3 covers 13 residues. The CDR3 here is CASSPSGDREAFF. The CDR3 region has the DNA TGCGCCAGCAGCCCAAGCGGGGACAGGGAAGCTTTCTTT. Variable domain in full (rest from reference TRBV5-1 and TRBJ1-1): KAGVTQTPRYLIKTRGQQVTLSCSPISGHRSVSWYQQTPGQGLQFLFEYFSETQRNKGNFPGRFSGRQFSNSRSEMNVSTLELGDSALYLCASSPSGDREAFFGQGTRLTVV.

The rearrangement links TRBV5-1 to TRBJ2-2; TRBD1 agrees at 8 bases. The CDR3 consists of 13 residues. The germline CDR1 and CDR2 sequences are SGHRS and YFSETQ. Trimming removed 2 bases from V and 6 bases from J; junction bases left unmatched: 0. CDR3 coding DNA: TGCGCCAGCAGCTTACAGGGGGCCGGGGAGCTGTTTTTT. Its protein product is CASSLQGAGELFF.

This chain links TRBV5-4 with TRBJ1-2; D may be TRBD1 (6 bases). The V end was cut by 4 bases, the J end by 4 bases, with 11 bases between. CDR3 length equals 13 residues. From germline, CDR1 is SGHNT and CDR2 YYREEE (reference sequence). The CDR3 here is CASSPGQLYGYTF. The CDR3 bases are TGTGCCAGCAGCCCCGGACAGCTCTATGGCTACACCTTC.